The next 28 T cell receptor beta chains were all read from a single sample in a study of neurological immune-mediated disorders. One entry per CDR3 protein results from TCRdb running MiXCR on the 5' RACE reads. The sample records about 92,000 distinct CDR3 sequences, around 3.4% being singletons. Sequenced sample: PBMCs. These receptors were obtained from a woman between 45 and 65 years old with multiple sclerosis.

This clonotype was counted ten times or more. The V call is TRBV7-2, the J call TRBJ2-3, with D possibly being TRBD2 (5 bases). Germline V gives CDR1 SGHTA, CDR2 FQGNSA. Trimming took off 3 bases at V and 8 bases at J, with 15 bases between the two ends. This CDR3 comprises 14 residues. The CDR3 bases are TGTGCCAGCAGCTTTGGGATAACTAGAGCTACGCAGTATTTT. This sequence encodes CASSFGITRATQYF.

This clonotype has ten or more counts. V usage is TRBV10-3 and J usage is TRBJ2-7; D gene unclear. V lost 2 bases and J 7 bases, leaving 9 bases between the germline ends. The CDR3 contains 12 residues. Germline V gives CDR1 ENHRY, CDR2 SYGVKD. CDR3 loop: CAISEGSGEQYF. The CDR3 nucleotides read TGTGCCATCAGTGAGGGTTCTGGGGAGCAGTACTTC.

This clonotype was observed at least ten times. V gene TRBV2 combines with J gene TRBJ1-3; D gene uncertain. The germline V and J ends were trimmed by 6 bases and 3 bases, with 15 bases remaining between them. Germline CDR1 SNHLY, CDR2 FYNNEI. The CDR3 is made up of 15 amino acids. The CDR3 nucleotides read TGTGCCAGCAGCTCGACTGCTTGGGGTGGAAACACCATATATTTT. Amino acids: CASSSTAWGGNTIYF.

This clonotype has a count of ten or more. The V gene is TRBV7-2, the J gene TRBJ2-1, with 13 bases aligning to TRBD2. The CDR3 covers 18 residues. Trimming at V came to 1 base and at J to 3 bases, leaving 6 bases not matched to a gene. Germline V gives CDR1 SGHTA, CDR2 FQGNSA. In DNA, the CDR3 is TGTGCCAGCAGCTTAGGAGGACTAGCGGGGGTTAACTACAATGAGCAGTTCTTC. Translation: CASSLGGLAGVNYNEQFF.

This clonotype has ten or more counts. The chain employs TRBV5-6 and TRBJ1-2; D is ambiguous. The V gene lost 4 bases and the J gene lost 9 bases, with 22 bases spanning the gap. Germline CDR1 is SGHDT and CDR2 is YYEEEE. The CDR3 is made up of 15 amino acids. The CDR3 protein is CASSPAQRALHSYTF. The DNA for the CDR3 is TGTGCCAGCAGCCCCGCACAGCGAGCCCTACATAGCTACACCTTC. Filled out from reference TRBV5-6 and TRBJ1-2, the complete variable domain reads DAGVTQSPTHLIKTRGQQVTLRCSPKSGHDTVSWYQQALGQGPQFIFQYYEEEERQRGNFPDRFSGHQFPNYSSELNVNALLLGDSALYLCASSPAQRALHSYTFGSGTRLTVV.

This clonotype was detected many times. The rearrangement uses TRBV21-1 and TRBJ1-5. TRBV21-1 corresponds to a pseudogene. The CDR3 sequence is 14 residues long. The CDR3 DNA sequence: TGTGCCAGCAGCATAACAGACGTCATCTTGCCCCAGCATTTT. Protein sequence: CASSITDVILPQHF.

This clonotype was counted many times. The V and J genes are TRBV18 and TRBJ2-1; 9 bases align to TRBD1. The CDR3 extends over 15 amino acids. Germline CDR1 reads KGHSH; CDR2 reads LQKENI. The junction had 7 bases not matched to a gene; V was cut back by 5 bases and J by 5 bases. The CDR3 here is CASSLGQGSHNEQFF. CDR3 in DNA: TGTGCCAGCTCATTGGGACAGGGTAGCCACAATGAGCAGTTCTTC.

This clonotype came up many times. The chain uses TRBV5-1 and TRBJ2-1; no reliable D call. The CDR3 has 13 residues. Germline CDR1 is SGHRS and CDR2 is YFSETQ. With 3 bases removed from V and 6 bases from J, the gap between germline ends came to 10 bases. The DNA of the CDR3 is TGCGCCAGCAGCTCTAGAGTCCCCAATGAGCAGTTCTTC. It codes for CASSSRVPNEQFF.

The sample holds many counts of this clonotype. The chain carries TRBV4-3 and TRBJ2-1; maybe TRBD1 (6 bases). The CDR3 is 16 residues long. The V and J ends lost 1 base and 1 base respectively, with 11 bases between them. Germline values: CDR1 LGHNA, CDR2 YSLEER. The CDR3 here is CASSQGGRGSYNEQFF. As DNA, the CDR3 is TGCGCCAGCAGCCAAGGTGGCAGGGGATCCTACAATGAGCAGTTCTTC.

This clonotype was counted many times. This chain connects TRBV20-1 to TRBJ1-5; the D gene is possibly TRBD1 (6 bases). Germline-derived CDR1 and CDR2 are DFQATT and SNEGSKA (reference sequence). The CDR3 has 13 residues. V lost 2 bases, J lost 3 bases, and 8 bases lay in between. CDR3 coding DNA: TGCAGTGCTAGAAGGGGGAACAATCAGCCCCAGCATTTT. Encoded protein: CSARRGNNQPQHF.

Ten or more counts support this clonotype. V is TRBV7-9 and J is TRBJ2-3; no reliable D call. V lost 0 bases to trimming and J lost 14 bases, with 9 bases between them. Germline V gene data show CDR1 as SEHNR and CDR2 as FQNEAQ (reference sequence). This CDR3 has 11 residues. This CDR3 is CASSLAAYWYF. DNA of the CDR3: TGTGCCAGCAGCTTAGCTGCCTATTGGTATTTT.

This clonotype has at least ten counts. This chain joins TRBV20-1 and TRBJ2-7, with D uncertain. Germline V gene lookup returns CDR1 DFQATT and CDR2 SNEGSKA (reference sequence). CDR3 length: 14 amino acids. The ends were cut back, 1 base at V and 6 bases at J, with 16 bases in the middle. The CDR3 here is CSARVSAQVSEQYF. As DNA, the CDR3 is TGCAGTGCTAGAGTAAGTGCGCAGGTTTCCGAGCAGTACTTC.

This clonotype appeared many times. J is TRBJ2-7 and V is TRBV9; D possibly matches TRBD1 or TRBD2 (7 bases each). CDR1 is SGDLS and CDR2 is YYNGEE in the germline V gene. The germline V and J ends were trimmed by 5 bases and 5 bases, with 20 bases remaining between them. The CDR3 spans 15 residues. The CDR3 sequence: CASSQGGSLGDEQYF. The CDR3 nucleotides read TGTGCCAGCAGTCAGGGGGGGTCGTTGGGGGACGAGCAGTACTTC.

There are many counts of this clonotype. The V call is TRBV15, the J call TRBJ2-5; D gene unclear. Germline CDR1 LNHNV, CDR2 YYDKDF (reference sequence). Trimming pared 5 bases from V and 5 bases from J, leaving 18 bases between. The CDR3 length is 15 residues. CDR3 region: CATSAPGGPPETQYF. The DNA of the CDR3 is TGTGCCACCAGCGCTCCCGGCGGCCCTCCTGAGACCCAGTACTTC.

This clonotype was seen at least ten times. This chain uses TRBV27 with TRBJ2-7; D is unclear. With 6 bases removed from V and 0 bases from J, the gap between germline ends came to 9 bases. The CDR3 runs 13 residues. The germline CDR1 and CDR2 sequences are MNHEY and SMNVEV (reference sequence). CDR3 amino acids: CASSPYGSYEQYF. CDR3 DNA sequence: TGTGCCAGCAGCCCCTACGGCTCCTACGAGCAGTACTTC.

This clonotype was recorded many times. J is TRBJ2-6 and V is TRBV5-1; weak D call: TRBD1 (5 bases). V lost 5 bases, J lost 7 bases, and 10 bases lay in between. CDR3 length: 13 residues. Germline lookup yields CDR1 SGHRS and CDR2 YFSETQ. The CDR3 loop reads CASRQGEANVLTF. The CDR3 DNA reads as TGCGCCAGCAGGCAGGGTGAAGCCAACGTCCTGACTTTC.

This clonotype was observed many times. V is TRBV3-1 and J is TRBJ2-6; D not resolved. V was cut by 5 bases and J by 2 bases, with 7 bases left in between. CDR1 and CDR2 from the germline V gene are LGHDT and YNNKEL (reference sequence). The CDR3 covers 14 residues. CDR3 protein: CASSDMAGANVLTF. The CDR3 bases are TGTGCCAGCAGCGACATGGCTGGGGCCAACGTCCTGACTTTC.

This clonotype occurred many times. The genes are TRBV12-3 or TRBV12-4 and TRBJ2-5, with D possibly TRBD1 on 5 matching bases. There are 15 residues in the CDR3. V was pared by 7 bases and J by 0 bases, with 15 bases between. Here the CDR3 DNA reads TGTGCCAGCATGGTGGACCCAGGGTACCAAGAGACCCAGTACTTC. Encoded protein: CASMVDPGYQETQYF.

Many counts were recorded for this clonotype. The rearrangement joins TRBV5-1 to TRBJ1-2; D unclear. The V end lost 1 base, the J end lost 4 bases, and 11 bases lay between the germline ends. The CDR3 consists of 14 residues. In germline, CDR1 is SGHRS, CDR2 YFSETQ. The CDR3 nucleotides read TGCGCCAGCAGCTTGATGTCAGCCGGCTATGGCTACACCTTC. This encodes CASSLMSAGYGYTF.

The table lists this clonotype with many counts. The V gene is TRBV25-1, the J gene TRBJ1-4; D gene unclear. This CDR3 region has 14 residues. Per germline, CDR1 MGHDK and CDR2 SYGVNS. Trimming cost V 3 bases and J 4 bases, with 9 bases left between them. The CDR3 DNA sequence: TGTGCCAGCAGTGATCGTCAGTTTAATGAAAAACTGTTTTTT. As protein: CASSDRQFNEKLFF.

In this sample, this clonotype turned up many times. The gene calls are TRBV9 and TRBJ1-2; TRBD1 might be the D (5 bases). In germline, CDR1 is SGDLS, CDR2 YYNGEE. Trimming shortened V by 2 bases and J by 4 bases, and 9 bases separated the two germline ends. The CDR3 is 13 amino acids. In DNA, the CDR3 is TGTGCCAGCAGCGTTCAGGGACTCTATGGCTACACCTTC. This gives the protein CASSVQGLYGYTF. The full variable domain, in which reference TRBV9 and TRBJ1-2 provide the parts outside the CDR3, is DSGVTQTPKHLITATGQRVTLRCSPRSGDLSVYWYQQSLDQGLQFLIQYYNGEERAKGNILERFSAQQFPDLHSELNLSSLELGDSALYFCASSVQGLYGYTFGSGTRLTVV.

This clonotype was seen ten or more times. The V gene is TRBV10-1, the J gene TRBJ1-1; 8 bases match TRBD1. Germline assignment: CDR1 WNHNN and CDR2 SYGVQD (reference sequence). This CDR3 contains 14 residues. Losses at the gene ends were 6 bases for V and 1 base for J; bases not matched to a gene: 4. This CDR3 is CASRPDRGNTEAFF. In DNA form, the CDR3 reads TGCGCCAGCAGACCCGACAGGGGGAACACTGAAGCTTTCTTT.

This clonotype has a count of ten or more. The chain combines TRBV27 with TRBJ2-7; tentative D call: TRBD1 (6 bases). V lost 7 bases, J lost 4 bases, and 8 bases lay in between. Germline V gene sequence: CDR1 MNHEY, CDR2 SMNVEV (reference sequence). The CDR3 loop spans 11 amino acids. The CDR3 is CASNTGYEQYF. In nucleotides, the CDR3 is TGTGCCAGCAACACAGGGTACGAGCAGTACTTC.

This clonotype was found many times. The chain carries TRBV7-2 and TRBJ2-5; 12 bases are shared with TRBD2. V gave up 7 bases and J gave up 5 bases; unmatched junction bases: 8. CDR1 and CDR2 (germline): SGHTA, FQGNSA. This CDR3 has 15 amino acids. CDR3 protein: CASIRLAGVWETQYF. Here the CDR3 DNA reads TGTGCCAGCATCAGACTAGCGGGGGTTTGGGAGACCCAGTACTTC.

This clonotype has ten or more counts. The genes are TRBV20-1 and TRBJ1-2; weak D call: TRBD1 (5 bases). The CDR3 extends over 18 amino acids. The germline V and J ends were trimmed by 5 bases and 8 bases, with 33 bases remaining between them. Germline loops: CDR1 DFQATT, CDR2 SNEGSKA (reference sequence). The CDR3 is CSAPPSDPDRPRVEGYTF. The CDR3 DNA sequence: TGCAGTGCTCCACCCTCCGATCCCGACAGACCTCGGGTGGAGGGCTACACCTTC.

This clonotype was seen repeatedly, ten times or more. The chain couples TRBV20-1 to TRBJ2-1, with 10 bases fitting TRBD2. The CDR3 runs to 15 residues. V lost 3 bases and J lost 5; bases outside the gene matches: 7. In germline, CDR1 is DFQATT, CDR2 SNEGSKA (reference sequence). The CDR3 DNA is TGCAGTGCTAGTCCCAGCGGGGGGGCCCACAATGAGCAGTTCTTC. It yields the protein CSASPSGGAHNEQFF.

This clonotype was counted many times. This chain connects TRBV3-1 to TRBJ2-1, with a tentative D call TRBD2 (5 bases). The CDR3 extends over 14 amino acids. Per germline, CDR1 LGHDT and CDR2 YNNKEL (reference sequence). V shed 4 bases and J shed 6 bases, with 13 bases lying between them. CDR3 sequence: CASSPGLSRNEQFF. The CDR3 nucleotides read TGTGCCAGCAGCCCCGGACTGTCCCGCAATGAGCAGTTCTTC.

This clonotype was seen at least ten times. This chain links TRBV5-1 with TRBJ2-7; D possibly uses TRBD1 or TRBD2 (5 bases each). CDR3 size: 14 residues. The ends were cut back, 4 bases at V and 6 bases at J, with 17 bases in the middle. CDR1 and CDR2 from the germline V gene are SGHRS and YFSETQ. The chain's CDR3 is CASSQVEGQGEQYF. The CDR3, as DNA: TGCGCCAGCAGCCAGGTTGAGGGGCAGGGCGAGCAGTACTTC.